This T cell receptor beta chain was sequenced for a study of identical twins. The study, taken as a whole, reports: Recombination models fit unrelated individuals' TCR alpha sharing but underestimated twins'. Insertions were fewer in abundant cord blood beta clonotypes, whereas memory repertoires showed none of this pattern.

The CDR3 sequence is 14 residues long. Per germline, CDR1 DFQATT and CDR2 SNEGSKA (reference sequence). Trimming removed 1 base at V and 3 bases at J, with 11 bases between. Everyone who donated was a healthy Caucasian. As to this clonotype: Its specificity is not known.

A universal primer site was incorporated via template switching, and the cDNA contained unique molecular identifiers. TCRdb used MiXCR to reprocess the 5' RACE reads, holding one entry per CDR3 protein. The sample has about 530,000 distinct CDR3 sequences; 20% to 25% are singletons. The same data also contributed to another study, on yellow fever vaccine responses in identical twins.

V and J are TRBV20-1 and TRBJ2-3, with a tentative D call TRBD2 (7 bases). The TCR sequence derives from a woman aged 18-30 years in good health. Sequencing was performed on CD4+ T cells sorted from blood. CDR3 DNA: TGCAGTGCTAGAGGGGCGGGGGCTACAGATACGCAGTATTTT. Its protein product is CSARGAGATDTQYF.